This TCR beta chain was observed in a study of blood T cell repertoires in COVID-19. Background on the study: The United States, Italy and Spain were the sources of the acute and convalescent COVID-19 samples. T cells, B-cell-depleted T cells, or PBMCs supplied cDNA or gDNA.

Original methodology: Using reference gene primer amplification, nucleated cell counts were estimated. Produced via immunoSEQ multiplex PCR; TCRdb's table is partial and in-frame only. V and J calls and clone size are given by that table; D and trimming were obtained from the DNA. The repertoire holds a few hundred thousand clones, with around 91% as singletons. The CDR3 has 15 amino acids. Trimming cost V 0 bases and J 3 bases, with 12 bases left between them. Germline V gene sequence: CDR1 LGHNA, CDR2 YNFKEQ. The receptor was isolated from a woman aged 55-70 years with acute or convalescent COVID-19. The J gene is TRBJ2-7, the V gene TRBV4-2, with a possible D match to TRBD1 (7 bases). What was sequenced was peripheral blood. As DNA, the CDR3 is TGTGCCAGCAGCCAAGAGACAGGGAGGCACTACGAGCAGTACTTC. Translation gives CASSQETGRHYEQYF.